This T cell receptor beta chain was captured by sequencing in a study of TIL therapy for anti-PD-1-resistant metastatic lung cancer (dated by TCRdb to the early 2020s). Notes on the research overall: Enrolled patients had a median age of roughly 54 years (range 38-75) and a median tumor PD-L1 proportion score of about 5.9%. T cell receptor beta sequencing of tumor and peripheral blood was used to follow clonotypes across the tumor, the expanded TIL product and serial blood samples. Most of the cohort had lung adenocarcinoma, a handful of tumors were EGFR-mutant and two were ALK-rearranged, and half of the patients were current or former smokers. Across the cohort, whole-exome sequencing showed a median non-synonymous tumor mutation burden of 1.5 mutations per megabase. The paper's findings and limits, for the study overall: Clonal turnover during TIL culture was high, and many clones enriched in the product were not detected in the baseline tumor, suggesting clonal contraction rather than faithful expansion. Generalizability was limited because the cohort was highly selected, with more treatment-naive, never-smoker and oncogene-addicted patients included than is typical. The study protocol defined all tumor marker inferences as exploratory. Higher clonality and lower diversity were observed in expanded TIL cultures than in baseline intratumoral T cells (median clonality around 5.7% vs 31%, p < 0.0001).

The CDR3 covers 18 residues, taking in both the cysteine and the phenylalanine. The only DNA kept is the CDR3, 54 bases in frame from the first base. V and J are truncated by 0 bases and 6 bases respectively, leaving an intervening sequence of 25 bases. The germline V gene sets CDR1 to SGHDT and CDR2 to YYEEEE. Interpreted using the paper, the time point label stands for: pre-treatment sample, taken before nivolumab and TIL therapy. Baseline tumor samples were excised metastases, mostly pleural nodules or supraclavicular lymph nodes, from the same resection used to grow TIL. Tumors were harvested prior to any PD-1/PD-L1 blockade, after which nivolumab was administered to patients, and lymphodepletion, expanded TIL infusion and IL-2 were given to patients who progressed. Between late 2017 and January 2020, a dual-center phase I trial enrolled adults who had stage 4 NSCLC. Samples were obtained from a single-arm, open-label phase I trial in which tumor-infiltrating lymphocyte therapy with nivolumab was evaluated in advanced non-small cell lung cancer. Portions of each resected tumor were snap-frozen in liquid nitrogen and were stored at -80 degrees C. Tumor regions of interest were selected on H&E sections by laser-capture macrodissection, were pulverized into about 16 mg aliquots, and were extracted with Qiagen Allprep kits.

As for this clone: This receptor's antigen is unknown. Base qualities are not at hand, and no much larger clone is one base apart.

Using bias-controlled multiplex PCR with the immunoSEQ v3 hsTCRB kit, the TCR beta CDR3 regions were amplified from genomic DNA. TCR libraries were sequenced on an Illumina NextSeq 500 to 1.5 million to 2.5 million read pairs for survey level or roughly 5-6.5 million for deep level. The source study handled its data this way. The immunoSEQ Analyzer software assigned V, D and J genes, filtered out non-productive sequences, and reported clonality. Repertoires of infused TIL and blood were compared using productive Simpson clonality and the Morisita overlap index of productive TRB rearrangements. TCRdb obtained this table from immuneACCESS and retained in-frame rearrangements with V and J assigned. These tables miss some clones; where compared with another copy, unresolved V genes account for less than half of the shortfall, and the remainder is unexplained. Clone size and the V and J calls come from that table; the DNA yielded D and trimming. The sample table contains more than 9,000 clones; only one count was recorded for 58% of them. More than 6.5% of the sample is in the top ten clones.

This sequence uses TRBV5-6 and TRBJ2-7; no D segment can be confidently identified. The sample consisted of tumor tissue, taken at baseline. The receptor comes from a person aged 25-79 years with non-small cell lung cancer. The base sequence is TGTGCCAGCAGCTTGGGCAAGGGCTCGAACCCCCTAGGAAGCGAGCAGTACTTC. This encodes CASSLGKGSNPLGSEQYF.